Listed below are T cell receptor beta chains from one sample, sequenced in a study of blood T cell repertoires in COVID-19. Only in-frame clones appear in the TCRdb table, and some are missing; sequencing was by immunoSEQ multiplex PCR. Of 150,000 or so clones listed, 75% to 90% were seen once; the top ten hold roughly 3.4%. The source material was PBMCs or T cells enriched from blood (not recorded which). These receptors were obtained from a woman in her sixties or seventies who had recovered from COVID-19. Each CDR3 is given with its conserved first and last residue. The D gene is left open where the match is weak. Size values are once, few and many counts, or a class for expanded clones, and some rows have none.

J | size | D | V | CDR3 | DNA
TRBJ2-5 | . | . | TRBV4-1 | CASSRSRTGVETQYF | TGCGCCAGCAGCCGATCAAGAACGGGGGTTGAGACCCAGTACTTC
TRBJ2-7 | . | . | TRBV2 | CASSRYEQYF | TGTGCCAGCAGTCGCTACGAGCAGTACTTC
TRBJ2-5 | once | TRBD1 | TRBV7-9 | CASSHDRGQETQYF | TGTGCCAGCAGCCACGACAGGGGACAAGAGACCCAGTACTTC
TRBJ2-7 | . | TRBD1 | TRBV6-7 | CASILRDSFVYEQYF | TGTGCCAGCATTCTCCGGGACAGCTTCGTCTACGAGCAGTACTTC
TRBJ1-2 | . | TRBD1 | TRBV15 | CATSYDRGPGGYTF | TGTGCCACCAGCTACGACAGGGGGCCGGGGGGCTACACCTTC
TRBJ2-7 | . | TRBD2 | TRBV4-1 | CASSQHRTSDYEQYF | TGCGCCAGCAGCCAACACAGGACTAGCGACTACGAGCAGTACTTC
TRBJ2-5 | . | . | TRBV20-1 | CSASDPRVPQETQYF | TGCAGTGCTAGTGATCCCAGGGTCCCACAAGAGACCCAGTACTTC
TRBJ1-6 | . | . | TRBV5-6 | CASSLVQGSSPLHF | TGTGCCAGCAGCTTAGTACAGGGAAGTTCACCCCTCCACTTT
TRBJ2-5 | . | . | TRBV27 | CASSLSGGHPREETQYF | TGTGCCAGCAGTTTATCGGGGGGGCACCCGCGCGAGGAGACCCAGTACTTC
TRBJ2-5 | few | TRBD2 | TRBV7-3 | CASSPTGGGGARTQYF | TGTGCCAGCAGTCCGACGGGCGGGGGAGGCGCCCGGACCCAGTACTTC
TRBJ1-2 | . | . | TRBV12-3/TRBV12-4 | CASSVQGRGYTF | TGTGCCAGCAGTGTACAGGGACGAGGCTACACCTTC
TRBJ1-1 | . | . | TRBV19 | CASSGRESEAFF | TGTGCCAGTAGTGGACGGGAGAGTGAAGCTTTCTTT
TRBJ1-6 | . | TRBD1 | TRBV19 | CASGKGQSSYNSPLHF | TGTGCCAGTGGGAAGGGACAGAGCTCCTATAATTCACCCCTCCACTTT
TRBJ1-2 | . | TRBD1 | TRBV19 | CASSVGTGTYGYTF | TGTGCCAGTAGCGTCGGGACAGGTACCTATGGCTACACCTTC
TRBJ2-1 | once | TRBD2 | TRBV14 | CASSLERGGHNEQFF | TGTGCCAGCAGCCTAGAGCGGGGTGGACACAATGAGCAGTTCTTC
TRBJ1-6 | . | . | TRBV7-6 | CASSLSQAGYNSPLHF | TGTGCCAGCAGCTTATCTCAGGCAGGCTATAATTCACCCCTCCACTTT
TRBJ2-5 | . | TRBD2 | TRBV5-6 | CASSRLAGGQETQYF | TGTGCCAGCAGCCGACTAGCGGGGGGTCAAGAGACCCAGTACTTC
TRBJ2-7 | . | TRBD1 | TRBV11-2 | CASSPDRGYEQYF | TGTGCCAGCAGCCCGGACAGGGGGTACGAGCAGTACTTC
TRBJ1-6 | . | TRBD1 | TRBV20-1 | CSAGDRGNSPLHF | TGCAGTGCTGGTGACAGGGGGAATTCACCCCTCCACTTT
TRBJ2-3 | once | . | TRBV27 | CASRKSNKGRYTDTQYF | TGTGCCAGCCGAAAGTCGAATAAAGGGAGGTACACAGATACGCAGTATTTT
TRBJ2-5 | . | . | TRBV7-9 | CASSFGLHQETQYF | TGTGCCAGCAGCTTCGGACTTCACCAAGAGACCCAGTACTTC
TRBJ2-3 | . | TRBD2 | TRBV10-3 | CAIADSSGGADTQYF | TGTGCCATCGCAGACTCTAGCGGGGGGGCAGATACGCAGTATTTT
TRBJ2-1 | . | TRBD2 | TRBV7-6 | CASLGGGQDEQFF | TGTGCCAGCTTGGGCGGGGGGCAGGATGAGCAGTTCTTC
TRBJ2-2 | . | TRBD2 | TRBV5-4 | CASSLFSGANTGELFF | TGTGCCAGCAGCTTATTTAGCGGGGCGAACACCGGGGAGCTGTTTTTT
TRBJ2-5 | few | TRBD2 | TRBV19 | CASSRPTSGGASAETQYF | TGTGCCAGTAGTCGCCCTACTAGCGGGGGGGCATCGGCAGAGACCCAGTACTTC
TRBJ1-1 | few | TRBD1 | TRBV29-1 | CSVPGQGAYTEAFF | TGCAGCGTCCCGGGACAGGGGGCATACACTGAAGCTTTCTTT
TRBJ1-1 | . | TRBD1 | TRBV6-4 | CASRPGTGSRGTEAFF | TGTGCCAGCAGGCCGGGGACAGGCTCAAGGGGCACTGAAGCTTTCTTT
TRBJ1-1 | . | . | TRBV27 | CASRARPGNTEAFF | TGTGCCAGCAGGGCCCGTCCGGGGAACACTGAAGCTTTCTTT
TRBJ1-1 | few | . | TRBV2 | CARTRYTEAFF | TGTGCCAGAACCAGGTACACTGAAGCTTTCTTT
TRBJ2-7 | . | TRBD1 | TRBV4-1 | CASSLGDRGYEQYF | TGCGCCAGCAGCCTAGGAGACAGGGGTTACGAGCAGTACTTC
TRBJ1-4 | once | . | TRBV13 | CASSLGGAREKLFF | TGTGCCAGCAGCTTAGGGGGGGCTCGTGAAAAACTGTTTTTT
TRBJ1-3 | . | . | TRBV7-2 | CASSLAISQGSGNTIYF | TGTGCCAGCAGCTTAGCGATCAGCCAGGGTTCTGGAAACACCATATATTTT
TRBJ1-5 | . | . | TRBV11-2 | CASSWDGGTYQPQHF | TGTGCCAGCAGCTGGGATGGGGGGACTTATCAGCCCCAGCATTTT
TRBJ2-1 | . | . | TRBV11-2 | CASSLSEQGWNEQFF | TGTGCCAGCAGCTTATCGGAACAGGGTTGGAATGAGCAGTTCTTC
TRBJ1-1 | . | TRBD1 | TRBV19 | CASSATGGAGTEAFF | TGTGCCAGTAGTGCCACAGGGGGCGCGGGCACTGAAGCTTTCTTT
TRBJ1-1 | . | . | TRBV9 | CASSPTPRQLNTEAFF | TGTGCCAGCAGCCCCACCCCGAGACAGCTGAACACTGAAGCTTTCTTT
TRBJ2-1 | . | TRBD2 | TRBV19 | CASEEGLAGTEQFF | TGTGCCAGTGAAGAGGGGCTAGCGGGGACTGAGCAGTTCTTC
TRBJ1-5 | . | . | TRBV21-1 | CASSKVGTGECNQPQHF | TGTGCCAGCAGCAAAGTGGGCACAGGGGAGTGCAATCAGCCCCAGCATTTT
TRBJ1-1 | . | TRBD1 | TRBV5-1 | CASSLAGTENTEAFF | TGCGCCAGCAGCTTGGCCGGGACAGAGAACACTGAAGCTTTCTTT
TRBJ2-7 | once | TRBD1 | TRBV5-8 | CASSFDRGGEQYF | TGTGCCAGCAGCTTTGACAGGGGTGGCGAGCAGTACTTC
TRBJ1-2 | . | . | TRBV6-5 | CASSQGGSYGYTF | TGTGCCAGCAGTCAGGGAGGGAGCTATGGCTACACCTTC
TRBJ2-7 | . | TRBD2 | TRBV12-3/TRBV12-4 | CASRGGGGEQYF | TGTGCCAGCAGGGGCGGGGGGGGCGAGCAGTACTTC
TRBJ1-1 | . | TRBD1 | TRBV28 | CASSSGQGGTTEAFF | TGTGCCAGCAGTTCTGGACAGGGGGGGACCACTGAAGCTTTCTTT
TRBJ2-7 | once | TRBD2 | TRBV6-2/TRBV6-3 | CASSSGLAGASYEQYF | TGTGCCAGCAGCTCGGGACTAGCGGGGGCCTCCTACGAGCAGTACTTC
TRBJ1-1 | . | . | TRBV29-1 | CSVVGHPNTEAFF | TGCAGCGTTGTTGGGCACCCGAACACTGAAGCTTTCTTT
TRBJ2-3 | . | . | TRBV5-8 | CASSPDSYNTQYF | TGTGCCAGCAGCCCGGACAGCTACAATACGCAGTATTTT
TRBJ2-7 | . | . | TRBV11-2 | CASSLSEGIVYEQYF | TGTGCCAGCAGCTTGTCGGAGGGCATCGTTTACGAGCAGTACTTC
TRBJ1-5 | . | . | TRBV19 | CASMPGEYSNQPQHF | TGTGCCAGTATGCCCGGGGAATATAGCAATCAGCCCCAGCATTTT
TRBJ1-4 | once | . | TRBV5-1 | CASRKGFNEKLFF | TGCGCCAGCCGTAAGGGGTTTAATGAAAAACTGTTTTTT
TRBJ1-1 | . | . | TRBV7-9 | CASSRRGGMNTEAFF | TGTGCCAGCAGCCGGAGGGGGGGAATGAACACTGAAGCTTTCTTT
TRBJ2-2 | . | . | TRBV2 | CASRRLAVNTGELFF | TGTGCCAGCCGGAGGCTAGCCGTAAACACCGGGGAGCTGTTTTTT
TRBJ2-7 | . | TRBD1 | TRBV18 | CASSVRDRASYEQYF | TGTGCCAGCTCAGTTCGGGACAGGGCCTCCTACGAGCAGTACTTC